A selection of T cell receptor beta chains follows, all from one sample in a study of beta chain features in type 1 diabetes. Produced via immunoSEQ multiplex PCR; TCRdb's table is partial and in-frame only. The table records roughly 220,000 clones, under 20% of them present only once. The specimen was naive CD4+ T cells from blood. All receptors derive from a man aged 30 to 45 with type 1 diabetes. The CDR3 runs from the conserved cysteine through the conserved F or W. D genes are given only for firm matches. Size tells how often a clone was seen (once, few, many) or the class of an expanded clone, and some rows leave it out.

size: few; V: TRBV5-4; D: TRBD2; J: TRBJ2-3; CDR3: CASSSQAGSFTDTQYF; DNA: TGTGCCAGCAGCTCCCAAGCGGGAAGCTTCACAGATACGCAGTATTTT
size: once; V: TRBV9; D: TRBD1; J: TRBJ2-1; CDR3: CASSVGRQGAGRNEQFF; DNA: TGTGCCAGCAGCGTAGGCAGACAGGGGGCAGGGAGGAATGAGCAGTTCTTC
size: -; V: TRBV5-1; D: -; J: TRBJ1-1; CDR3: CASSFPDRNTEAFF; DNA: TGCGCCAGCAGCTTTCCGGACAGAAACACTGAAGCTTTCTTT
size: -; V: TRBV7-2; D: -; J: TRBJ2-3; CDR3: CASSLVSADTQYF; DNA: TGTGCCAGCAGCTTAGTTTCCGCAGATACGCAGTATTTT
size: few; V: TRBV29-1; D: TRBD2; J: TRBJ2-7; CDR3: CSVFWTSWGEQYF; DNA: TGCAGCGTTTTTTGGACTAGCTGGGGGGAGCAGTACTTC
size: once; V: TRBV7-2; D: -; J: TRBJ2-3; CDR3: CASSPSRTTSTDTQYF; DNA: TGTGCCAGCAGCCCCAGCCGGACAACCAGCACAGATACGCAGTATTTT
size: few; V: TRBV21-1; D: -; J: TRBJ2-7; CDR3: CASSKKHADTYEQYF; DNA: TGTGCCAGCAGCAAAAAACATGCGGATACCTACGAGCAGTACTTC
size: -; V: TRBV9; D: -; J: TRBJ2-7; CDR3: CASSVLGDTYEQYF; DNA: TGTGCCAGCAGCGTCCTAGGGGACACCTACGAGCAGTACTTC
size: few; V: TRBV5-1; D: -; J: TRBJ2-1; CDR3: CASSLASGYNEQFF; DNA: TGCGCCAGCAGCTTGGCCAGCGGCTACAATGAGCAGTTCTTC
size: -; V: TRBV5-4; D: -; J: TRBJ2-3; CDR3: CASSPPSATDTQYF; DNA: TGTGCCAGCAGCCCCCCTAGCGCCACAGATACGCAGTATTTT
size: -; V: TRBV6-4; D: TRBD2; J: TRBJ2-7; CDR3: CASSGLAGDEQYF; DNA: TGTGCCAGCAGTGGACTAGCGGGAGACGAGCAGTACTTC
size: few; V: TRBV10-3; D: -; J: TRBJ2-7; CDR3: CAIRGQAAYEQYF; DNA: TGTGCCATCCGTGGGCAGGCAGCCTACGAGCAGTACTTC
size: -; V: TRBV7-9; D: TRBD1; J: TRBJ1-4; CDR3: CASSLRQGANEKLFF; DNA: TGTGCCAGCAGCTTACGACAGGGGGCGAATGAAAAACTGTTTTTT
size: -; V: TRBV28; D: TRBD1; J: TRBJ1-2; CDR3: CASSLGQGDRGYTF; DNA: TGTGCCAGCAGTCTGGGACAGGGGGATCGTGGCTACACCTTC
size: -; V: TRBV30; D: -; J: TRBJ2-7; CDR3: CAWSIGEQYF; DNA: TGTGCCTGGAGTATAGGGGAGCAGTACTTC
size: few; V: TRBV9; D: TRBD2; J: TRBJ2-2; CDR3: CASSVAPGGTGELFF; DNA: TGTGCCAGCAGCGTAGCGCCGGGAGGAACCGGGGAGCTGTTTTTT
size: -; V: TRBV29-1; D: -; J: TRBJ1-1; CDR3: CSVRARDTEAFF; DNA: TGCAGCGTACGGGCGCGGGACACTGAAGCTTTCTTT
size: -; V: TRBV29-1; D: -; J: TRBJ2-1; CDR3: CSVEGAGIYNEQFF; DNA: TGCAGCGTTGAAGGGGCCGGGATATACAATGAGCAGTTCTTC
size: -; V: TRBV9; D: -; J: TRBJ2-7; CDR3: CASSDGRVAYEQYF; DNA: TGTGCCAGCAGCGACGGCAGGGTTGCCTACGAGCAGTACTTC
size: -; V: TRBV11-2; D: TRBD1; J: TRBJ2-3; CDR3: CASSLGGRDTQYF; DNA: TGTGCCAGCAGCCTAGGGGGCAGGGATACGCAGTATTTT
size: -; V: TRBV18; D: -; J: TRBJ2-7; CDR3: CASSPSGADEQYF; DNA: TGTGCCAGCTCACCGTCAGGGGCCGACGAGCAGTACTTC
size: -; V: TRBV29-1; D: TRBD1; J: TRBJ1-2; CDR3: CSTGDSIYGYTF; DNA: TGCAGCACTGGGGACAGCATCTATGGCTACACCTTC
size: -; V: TRBV7-9; D: -; J: TRBJ1-1; CDR3: CASSLPLGDTEAFF; DNA: TGTGCCAGCAGCTTGCCCCTCGGAGACACTGAAGCTTTCTTT
size: few; V: TRBV10-1; D: -; J: TRBJ2-2; CDR3: CASSHQRGTGELFF; DNA: TGCGCCAGCAGCCACCAACGGGGCACCGGGGAGCTGTTTTTT
size: -; V: TRBV7-9; D: TRBD2; J: TRBJ2-1; CDR3: CASSLPGLAGDPWQFF; DNA: TGTGCCAGCAGCTTACCGGGACTAGCGGGAGACCCATGGCAGTTCTTC
size: -; V: TRBV30; D: -; J: TRBJ2-5; CDR3: CAWSVQETQYF; DNA: TGTGCCTGGAGTGTACAAGAGACCCAGTACTTC
size: few; V: TRBV29-1; D: -; J: TRBJ2-3; CDR3: CSARGRWDTDTQYF; DNA: TGCAGCGCACGGGGACGCTGGGACACAGATACGCAGTATTTT
size: -; V: TRBV5-1; D: -; J: TRBJ2-4; CDR3: CASSLAAVGDIQYF; DNA: TGCGCCAGCAGCTTGGCCGCGGTTGGGGACATTCAGTACTTC
size: -; V: TRBV11-1; D: TRBD1; J: TRBJ1-2; CDR3: CASSPTGSPTNYGYTF; DNA: TGTGCCAGCAGCCCGACAGGGTCACCGACTAACTATGGCTACACCTTC
size: -; V: TRBV30; D: -; J: TRBJ2-5; CDR3: CVYKERPGTQYF; DNA: TGTGTCTACAAGGAGCGGCCGGGGACCCAGTACTTC
size: -; V: TRBV5-1; D: -; J: TRBJ1-5; CDR3: CASSQQPGSNQPQHF; DNA: TGCGCCAGCAGTCAACAGCCTGGGAGCAATCAGCCCCAGCATTTT
size: few; V: TRBV30; D: TRBD2; J: TRBJ2-5; CDR3: CAWSPAGVQETQYF; DNA: TGTGCCTGGAGTCCAGCGGGGGTACAAGAGACCCAGTACTTC
size: -; V: TRBV29-1; D: -; J: TRBJ2-1; CDR3: CSSSRGLPYNEQFF; DNA: TGCAGCTCTAGCCGGGGACTTCCCTACAATGAGCAGTTCTTC
size: few; V: TRBV29-1; D: -; J: TRBJ2-7; CDR3: CSVEQGVRQYF; DNA: TGCAGCGTTGAACAGGGTGTTAGGCAGTACTTC
size: -; V: TRBV5-6; D: TRBD1; J: TRBJ2-6; CDR3: CASHGQDGANVLTF; DNA: TGTGCCAGCCATGGACAGGATGGGGCCAACGTCCTGACTTTC
size: few; V: TRBV4-2; D: -; J: TRBJ1-2; CDR3: CASSQDLRGYTF; DNA: TGTGCCAGCAGCCAAGATCTACGGGGCTACACCTTC
size: few; V: TRBV29-1; D: -; J: TRBJ2-5; CDR3: CSVETVRQISETQYF; DNA: TGCAGCGTTGAAACAGTGCGCCAGATATCAGAGACCCAGTACTTC
size: -; V: TRBV30; D: TRBD2; J: TRBJ2-7; CDR3: CAWSSGVAGDRSYEQYF; DNA: TGTGCCTGGAGTTCAGGAGTAGCGGGAGATCGCTCCTACGAGCAGTACTTC
size: -; V: TRBV28; D: -; J: TRBJ2-7; CDR3: CASGSTTWSEQYF; DNA: TGTGCCAGCGGGTCGACAACTTGGTCCGAGCAGTACTTC
size: -; V: TRBV7-9; D: TRBD2; J: TRBJ2-1; CDR3: CASSFFTSGSVYEQFF; DNA: TGTGCCAGCAGCTTTTTCACTAGCGGGAGCGTCTATGAGCAGTTCTTC
size: few; V: TRBV29-1; D: -; J: TRBJ2-1; CDR3: CSVDGYNEQFF; DNA: TGCAGCGTGGACGGATACAATGAGCAGTTCTTC
size: -; V: TRBV2; D: TRBD2; J: TRBJ2-5; CDR3: CASRDSGRGSETQYF; DNA: TGTGCCAGCAGGGATAGCGGGAGGGGGTCGGAGACCCAGTACTTC
size: few; V: TRBV29-1; D: -; J: TRBJ2-3; CDR3: CSASGGSGSTQYF; DNA: TGCAGCGCCTCAGGGGGGAGTGGTAGTACGCAGTATTTT
size: -; V: TRBV5-1; D: TRBD1; J: TRBJ2-7; CDR3: CASSRTTGGYEQYF; DNA: TGCGCCAGCAGCCGAACGACAGGGGGATACGAGCAGTACTTC
size: few; V: TRBV29-1; D: TRBD1; J: TRBJ1-3; CDR3: CSVEEGQGGNTIYF; DNA: TGCAGCGTTGAAGAGGGACAGGGTGGAAACACCATATATTTT